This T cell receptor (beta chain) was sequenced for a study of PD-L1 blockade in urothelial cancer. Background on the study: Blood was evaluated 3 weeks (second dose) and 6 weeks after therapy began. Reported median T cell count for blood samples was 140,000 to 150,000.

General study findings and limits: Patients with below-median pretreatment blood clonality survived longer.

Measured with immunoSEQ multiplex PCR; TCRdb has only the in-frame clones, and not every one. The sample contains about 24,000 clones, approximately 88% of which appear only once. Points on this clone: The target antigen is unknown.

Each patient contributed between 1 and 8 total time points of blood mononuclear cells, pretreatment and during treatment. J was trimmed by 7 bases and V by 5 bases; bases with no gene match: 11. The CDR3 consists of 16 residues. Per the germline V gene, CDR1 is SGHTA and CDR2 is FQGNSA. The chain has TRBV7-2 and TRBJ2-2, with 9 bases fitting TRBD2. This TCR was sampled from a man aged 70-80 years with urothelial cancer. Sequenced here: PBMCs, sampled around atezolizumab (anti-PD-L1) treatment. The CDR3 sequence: CASSQVAGERGGELFF. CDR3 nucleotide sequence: TGTGCCAGCAGCCAAGTAGCGGGGGAGCGGGGCGGGGAGCTGTTTTTT.